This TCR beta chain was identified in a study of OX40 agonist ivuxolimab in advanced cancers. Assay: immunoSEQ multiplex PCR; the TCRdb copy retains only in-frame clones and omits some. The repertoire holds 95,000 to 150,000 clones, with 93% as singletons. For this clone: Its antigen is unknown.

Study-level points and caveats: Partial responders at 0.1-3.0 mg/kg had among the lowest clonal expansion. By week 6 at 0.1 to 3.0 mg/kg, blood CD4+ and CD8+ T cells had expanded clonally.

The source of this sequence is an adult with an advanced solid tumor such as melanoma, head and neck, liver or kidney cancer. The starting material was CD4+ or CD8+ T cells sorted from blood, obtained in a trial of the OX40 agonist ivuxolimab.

The CDR3 loop reads CASSVARGPGANVLTF. CDR3 nucleotide sequence: TGTGCCAGCAGTGTGGCCAGGGGGCCCGGGGCCAACGTCCTGACTTTC. The chain employs TRBV2 and TRBJ2-6; TRBD1 matches 8 bases. The CDR3 contains 16 residues. CDR1 is SNHLY, CDR2 FYNNEI, per germline. The V segment lost 4 bases and the J segment 4 bases; nucleotides outside the gene matches: 6.